One and the same sample provided the 20 T cell receptor beta chains below, sequenced in a study of blood T cells in healthy people across ages. A second PCR, run for roughly 7 to 11 cycles, used a sample-barcoded 5' primer plus a J-beta primer mix. TCRdb reprocessed the 5' RACE reads with MiXCR, giving one entry per CDR3 protein. The sample records about 1.4 million distinct CDR3 sequences, approximately 59% being singletons. Sequenced sample: blood. Every receptor here comes from a man aged 18-30 years in good health.

The chain employs TRBV10-3 and TRBJ2-5; 11 positions match TRBD2. V gave up 5 bases and J gave up 0 bases; unmatched junction bases: 8. CDR3 size: 17 residues. Germline V gene data show CDR1 as ENHRY and CDR2 as SYGVKD. For the CDR3, the DNA is TGTGCCATCAGTTCACCCTGGACTAGCGGGTACCAAGAGACCCAGTACTTC. Its translation is CAISSPWTSGYQETQYF.

CDR3 nucleotide sequence: TGTGCCAGCTCACCACCGGTAGGGATTAACTATGGCTACACCTTC. It specifies CASSPPVGINYGYTF. The V gene is TRBV18, the J gene TRBJ1-2, with no clear D. Germline V lookup: CDR1 KGHSH, CDR2 LQKENI. The germline V and J ends were trimmed by 0 bases and 1 base, with 9 bases remaining between them. This CDR3 comprises 15 residues.

The chain recombines TRBV24-1 with TRBJ2-1; D not resolved. Trimming removed 3 bases at V and 0 bases at J, with 5 bases between. Germline loops: CDR1 KGHDR, CDR2 SFDVKD. The CDR3 loop spans 14 amino acids. DNA for the CDR3: TGTGCCACCAGTGATCGGTCCTCCTACAATGAGCAGTTCTTC. It translates to CATSDRSSYNEQFF.

With respect to this clonotype: Sequence at one end of the junction differs from germline and may be a read error. The chain employs TRBV12-3 or TRBV12-4 and TRBJ2-1; perhaps TRBD1 as D (5 bases). CDR3 length: 15 residues. CDR3 protein: CTSRRQRSSYNEQFF. CDR3 in DNA: TGTACCAGCAGGAGACAGAGAAGCTCCTACAATGAGCAGTTCTTC.

The chain joins TRBV20-1 to TRBJ1-4; D uncertain. Per the germline V gene, CDR1 is DFQATT and CDR2 is SNEGSKA (reference sequence). The CDR3 is 16 amino acids. Deletions cut 3 bases from V and 5 bases from J, with 19 bases between. DNA for the CDR3: TGCAGTGCTAGTCCCCAAACTGGCCTCGGAAATGAAAAACTGTTTTTT. This gives the protein CSASPQTGLGNEKLFF.

There are a few counts of this clonotype. This rearrangement joins TRBV4-2 to TRBJ2-4; possible D gene TRBD2, 5 bases. The J call is doubtful: the DNA matches TRBJ2-7 better. The V gene's germline CDR1 is LGHNA and CDR2 YNFKEQ. The CDR3 runs 17 residues. The CDR3 region is CASSQDRTSPPFYEQYF. DNA for the CDR3: TGTGCCAGCAGCCAAGATAGGACTTCGCCCCCTTTCTACGAGCAGTACTTC.

The chain carries TRBV4-1 and TRBJ2-3; TRBD1 matches 8 bases. Trimming removed 1 base from V and 11 bases from J; junction bases left unmatched: 17. The CDR3 loop spans 17 amino acids. Germline V gene sequence: CDR1 MGHRA, CDR2 YSYEKL. The DNA for the CDR3 is TGCGCCAGCAGCCAAGGTTCTACGGGACAGGCTAGCATCCGGCAGTATTTT. Translation gives CASSQGSTGQASIRQYF.

Only a few counts were recorded for this clonotype. The genes are TRBV12-5 and TRBJ2-5, with D possibly being TRBD1 (6 bases). The V end lost 9 bases, the J end lost 4 bases, and 15 bases lay between the germline ends. The germline V gene encodes CDR1 LGHNT and CDR2 FRNRAP. The CDR3 length is 13 residues. This chain's CDR3 is CARGAGTSETQYF. The DNA for the CDR3 is TGTGCTAGGGGTGCCGGGACATCAGAGACCCAGTACTTC.

J is TRBJ2-5 and V is TRBV7-2; no definite D call. The CDR3 consists of 14 residues. In germline, CDR1 is SGHTA, CDR2 FQGNSA. The germline V and J ends were trimmed by 5 bases and 13 bases, with 23 bases remaining between them. The CDR3 protein is CASSVGSGVDERYF. The CDR3 nucleotides read TGTGCCAGCAGCGTAGGAAGTGGGGTTGACGAGCGGTACTTC. The full variable domain, its missing parts supplied by reference TRBV7-2 and TRBJ2-5, is GAGVSQSPSNKVTEKGKDVELRCDPISGHTALYWYRQSLGQGLEFLIYFQGNSAPDKSGLPSDRFSAERTGGSVSTLTIQRTQQEDSAVYLCASSVGSGVDERYFGPGTRLLVL.

The sample holds one count of this clonotype. The V call is TRBV20-1, the J call TRBJ1-4; weak D call: TRBD1 (5 bases). Per germline, CDR1 DFQATT and CDR2 SNEGSKA (reference sequence). The CDR3 is 13 amino acids. V dropped 6 bases and J dropped 7 bases, with 15 bases sitting between them. The CDR3 sequence: CSAKNRLGEKLFF. CDR3 DNA sequence: TGCAGTGCAAAGAACAGGTTGGGTGAAAAACTGTTTTTT.

This clonotype was picked up a small number of times. This chain connects TRBV25-1 to TRBJ2-5; the D gene is possibly TRBD2 (7 bases). Germline assignment: CDR1 MGHDK and CDR2 SYGVNS. Trimming removed 0 bases at V and 5 bases at J, with 10 bases between. The CDR3 is 14 residues long. The CDR3 protein is CASSEYGGRETQYF. Here the CDR3 DNA reads TGTGCCAGCAGTGAATACGGGGGGCGGGAGACCCAGTACTTC.

CDR3 coding DNA: TGTGCCAGCAATCCCCTGGGGAGACCGGAAGAGCAGTTCTTC. This sequence encodes CASNPLGRPEEQFF. The rearrangement links TRBV27 to TRBJ2-1, with a weak D call TRBD2 (5 bases). Trimming pared 7 bases from V and 10 bases from J, leaving 20 bases between. Germline V gives CDR1 MNHEY, CDR2 SMNVEV (reference sequence). This CDR3 spans 14 amino acids.

The rearrangement joins TRBV6-5 to TRBJ2-1, with a tentative D call TRBD1 (6 bases). Germline V gene lookup returns CDR1 MNHEY and CDR2 SVGAGI. V was pared by 2 bases and J by 0 bases, with 8 bases between. The CDR3 is 15 amino acids. The DNA for the CDR3 is TGTGCCAGCAGTTACCCCAGGGGCTCCTACAATGAGCAGTTCTTC. It codes for CASSYPRGSYNEQFF.

The gene calls are TRBV29-1 and TRBJ2-1, with D hard to call. The CDR3 extends over 13 amino acids. V was pared by 4 bases and J by 3 bases, with 10 bases between. From germline, CDR1 is SQVTM and CDR2 ANQGSEA. The CDR3 DNA reads as TGCAGCGTTGGGGGTTGGGGCTACAATGAGCAGTTCTTC. Its protein product is CSVGGWGYNEQFF.

This clonotype was counted only a few times. This sequence joins TRBV6-5 and TRBJ2-7, with D possibly called TRBD1 or TRBD2 (5 bases each). The V end lost 6 bases, the J end lost 2 bases, and 20 bases lay between the germline ends. Germline V gene sequence: CDR1 MNHEY, CDR2 SVGAGI. This CDR3 region has 16 residues. CDR3 in amino acids: CASSTKRSGRTYEQYF. DNA for the CDR3: TGTGCCAGCAGCACAAAAAGGTCGGGACGGACCTACGAGCAGTACTTC.

Points on this clonotype: A much larger clone differs by one base, so this may be a read error. The chain recombines TRBV12-5 with TRBJ2-4; TRBD2 agrees at 8 bases. Losses at the gene ends were 1 base for V and 5 bases for J; bases not matched to a gene: 16. Germline-derived CDR1 and CDR2 are LGHNT and FRNRAP. The CDR3 runs 19 residues. The CDR3 loop reads CASGLALPIAGSDENIQYF. CDR3 DNA: TGTGCTAGTGGTTTGGCCCTACCTATAGCGGGGAGTGATGAAAACATTCAGTACTTC.

This chain uses TRBV29-1 with TRBJ1-2; no firm D call. Germline lookup yields CDR1 SQVTM and CDR2 ANQGSEA. The germline V and J ends were trimmed by 7 bases and 4 bases, with 19 bases remaining between them. The CDR3 extends over 14 amino acids. CDR3: CSGTADSTLYGYTF. CDR3 in DNA: TGCAGCGGTACAGCCGACTCGACCCTCTATGGCTACACCTTC.

This clonotype occurred a few times. The rearrangement joins TRBV12-3 or TRBV12-4 to TRBJ1-2, with D uncertain. This CDR3 has 15 residues. Trimming left V 5 bases short and J 3 bases short, with 16 bases between. The CDR3 loop is CASSLTPDMYYGYTF. CDR3 coding DNA: TGTGCCAGCAGTCTTACGCCAGACATGTACTATGGCTACACCTTC.

The V call is TRBV20-1, the J call TRBJ2-1, with 9 bases matching TRBD2. The CDR3 contains 14 residues. Germline V lookup: CDR1 DFQATT, CDR2 SNEGSKA (reference sequence). With V trimmed by 3 bases and J by 6 bases, 6 bases remained unmatched. CDR3 nucleotides: TGCAGTGCTAGCCCATCGACTAGCGGCAATGAGCAGTTCTTC. As protein: CSASPSTSGNEQFF.

This sequence joins TRBV4-1 and TRBJ2-6; TRBD2 matches at 8 bases. The CDR3 loop spans 18 amino acids. Germline V gene sequence: CDR1 MGHRA, CDR2 YSYEKL. V trimming: 4 bases; J trimming: 0 bases; junction bases outside the gene matches: 8. The CDR3 reads CASSPWVLAASGANVLTF. CDR3 in DNA: TGCGCCAGCAGCCCATGGGTACTAGCGGCCTCTGGGGCCAACGTCCTGACTTTC.